Presented here are 4 T cell receptor beta chains from one specimen sequenced in a study of T cells after yellow fever vaccination. TCRdb passed the 5' RACE reads through MiXCR, listing each CDR3 protein once. The sample holds under 300,000 distinct CDR3 sequences, roughly 6.3% seen once. This material consisted of CD4+ T cells sorted from PBMCs, taken on the day of the yellow fever booster vaccination. Receptors originate from a man in his thirties or forties who received the YFV17D yellow fever vaccine.

This clonotype has at least ten counts. V and J are TRBV25-1 and TRBJ2-3; 8 bases agree with TRBD2. The CDR3 sequence is 15 residues long. Trimming cost V 4 bases and J 0 bases; bases outside gene matches: 3. CDR1 and CDR2 (germline): MGHDK, SYGVNS. The CDR3: CASSGPSGSTDTQYF. The CDR3 bases are TGTGCCAGCAGTGGCCCTAGCGGGAGCACAGATACGCAGTATTTT. Full variable domain (rest looked up from reference TRBV25-1 and TRBJ2-3): EADIYQTPRYLVIGTGKKITLECSQTMGHDKMYWYQQDPGMELHLIHYSYGVNSTEKGDLSSESTVSRIRTEHFPLTLESARPSHTSQYLCASSGPSGSTDTQYFGPGTRLTVL.

This rearrangement joins TRBV5-1 to TRBJ2-1; no firm D call. Germline V lookup: CDR1 SGHRS, CDR2 YFSETQ. There are 16 residues in the CDR3. V was clipped by 0 bases and J by 0 bases, with 10 bases between them. CDR3: CASSLARANSYNEQFF. The CDR3, as DNA: TGCGCCAGCAGCTTGGCTCGGGCGAACTCCTACAATGAGCAGTTCTTC. Combining the CDR3 with reference TRBV5-1 and TRBJ2-1 gives the whole variable domain KAGVTQTPRYLIKTRGQQVTLSCSPISGHRSVSWYQQTPGQGLQFLFEYFSETQRNKGNFPGRFSGRQFSNSRSEMNVSTLELGDSALYLCASSLARANSYNEQFFGPGTRLTVL.

The table lists this clonotype with many counts. The CDR3 nucleotides are TGTGCCAGCTCGGGGTACAGGGACAATCAGCCCCAGCATTTT. Translation gives CASSGYRDNQPQHF. The chain combines TRBV18 with TRBJ1-5, with D perhaps TRBD1 (6 bases). Per the germline V gene, CDR1 is KGHSH and CDR2 is LQKENI. This CDR3 spans 14 amino acids. Between the trimmed V and J ends, which lost 6 bases and 3 bases, there was a span of 12 bases.

This clonotype has only a few counts. The rearrangement links TRBV20-1 to TRBJ1-2, with 9 positions matching TRBD1. In germline, CDR1 is DFQATT, CDR2 SNEGSKA (reference sequence). The CDR3 covers 12 residues. J gave up 6 bases and V 6 bases, and 5 bases lay outside the gene matches. CDR3 sequence reads: CSARQGDHGYTF. The CDR3 DNA reads TGCAGTGCGAGACAGGGGGACCATGGCTACACCTTC.